This T cell receptor beta chain was found in a study of blood T cell repertoires in COVID-19. Turning to the study itself: Two negative PCRs, clearance, or symptom resolution characterized the recovered Cohort 3 donors.

Source study methods: Cell counts per sample came from amplifying reference gene primers. Clones were sequenced by immunoSEQ multiplex PCR, and TCRdb holds only the in-frame ones, with some missing. The V and J calls and clone size were taken over from that table, and D and trimming were inferred from the DNA. The table records some 200,000 clones, about nine tenths of them present only once. This clone has just one count. The CDR3 spans 14 residues. V shed 6 bases and J 6 bases; nucleotides not matched to a gene: 7. Germline loops: CDR1 SNHLY, CDR2 FYNNEI. Participants spanned ages about 18 to 95 years and resided in 24 US areas. Which cohort a participant joined came from the clinical history participants gave.

This clonotype originated in a woman between 45 and 65 years old in a cohort exposed to, infected with or recovered from COVID-19 (not recorded which). The sequencing sample was made of PBMCs or T cells enriched from blood (not recorded which). The rearrangement uses TRBV2 and TRBJ2-3; 9 nucleotides line up with TRBD1. CDR3 sequence (DNA): TGTGCCAGCAGACCGGGACAGGGTTGGGATACGCAGTATTTT. Residues: CASRPGQGWDTQYF.